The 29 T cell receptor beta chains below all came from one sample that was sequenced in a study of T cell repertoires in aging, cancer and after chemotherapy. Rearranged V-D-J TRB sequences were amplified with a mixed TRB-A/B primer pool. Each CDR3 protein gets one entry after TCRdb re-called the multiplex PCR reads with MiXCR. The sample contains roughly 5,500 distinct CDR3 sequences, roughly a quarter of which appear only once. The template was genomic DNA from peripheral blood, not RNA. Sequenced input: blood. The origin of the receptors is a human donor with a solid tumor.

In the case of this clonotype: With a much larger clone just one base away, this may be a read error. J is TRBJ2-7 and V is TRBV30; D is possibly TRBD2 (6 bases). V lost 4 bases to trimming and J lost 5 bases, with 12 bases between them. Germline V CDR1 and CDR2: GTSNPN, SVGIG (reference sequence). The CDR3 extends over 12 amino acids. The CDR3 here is CAWTGSSDEQYF. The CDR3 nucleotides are TGTGCCTGGACCGGGTCTAGCGACGAGCAGTACTTC.

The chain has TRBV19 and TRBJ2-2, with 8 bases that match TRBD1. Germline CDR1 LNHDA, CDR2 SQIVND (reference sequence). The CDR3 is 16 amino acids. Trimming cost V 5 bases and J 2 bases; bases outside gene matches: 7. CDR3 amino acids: CASSPRDRTNTGELFF. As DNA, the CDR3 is TGTGCCAGTAGTCCTAGGGACAGGACCAACACCGGGGAGCTGTTTTTT.

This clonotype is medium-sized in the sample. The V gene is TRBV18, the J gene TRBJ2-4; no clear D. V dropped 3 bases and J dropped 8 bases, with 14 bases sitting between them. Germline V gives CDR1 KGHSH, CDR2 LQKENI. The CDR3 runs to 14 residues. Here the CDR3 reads CASSPPAMSDIQYF. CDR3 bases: TGTGCCAGCTCACCCCCGGCCATGTCGGACATTCAGTACTTC.

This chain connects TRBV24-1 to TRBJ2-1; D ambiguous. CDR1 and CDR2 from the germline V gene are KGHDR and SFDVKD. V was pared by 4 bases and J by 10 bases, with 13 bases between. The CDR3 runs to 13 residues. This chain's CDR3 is CATSEAGYYEQFF. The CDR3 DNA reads TGTGCCACCAGTGAGGCAGGCTACTACGAGCAGTTCTTC.

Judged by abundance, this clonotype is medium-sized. The CDR3 loop reads CASSWDRGNYGYTF. The DNA of the CDR3 is TGTGCCAGCAGCTGGGACAGGGGCAACTATGGCTACACCTTC. The chain recombines TRBV5-4 with TRBJ1-2, with 10 positions matching TRBD1. The CDR3 spans 14 residues. In germline, CDR1 is SGHNT, CDR2 YYREEE (reference sequence). The junction had 1 base not matched to a gene; V was cut back by 3 bases and J by 2 bases. The full variable domain, its missing parts supplied by reference TRBV5-4 and TRBJ1-2, is ETGVTQSPTHLIKTRGQQVTLRCSSQSGHNTVSWYQQALGQGPQFIFQYYREEENGRGNFPPRFSGLQFPNYSSELNVNALELDDSALYLCASSWDRGNYGYTFGSGTRLTVV.

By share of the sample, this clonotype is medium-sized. CDR3 sequence reads: CASSSRVVSTDTQYF. CDR3 nucleotides: TGTGCCAGCAGTTCCAGGGTGGTCAGCACAGATACGCAGTATTTT. The chain combines TRBV6-5 with TRBJ2-3, with a tentative D call TRBD1 (5 bases). The V and J ends lost 4 bases and 0 bases respectively, with 11 bases between them. The CDR3 is 15 amino acids. Germline V lookup: CDR1 MNHEY, CDR2 SVGAGI.

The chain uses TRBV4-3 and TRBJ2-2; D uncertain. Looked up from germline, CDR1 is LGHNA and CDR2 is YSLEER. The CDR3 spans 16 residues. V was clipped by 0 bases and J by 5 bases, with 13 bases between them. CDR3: CASSQDDLSSTGELFF. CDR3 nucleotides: TGCGCCAGCAGCCAAGATGACTTATCCTCTACCGGGGAGCTGTTTTTT.

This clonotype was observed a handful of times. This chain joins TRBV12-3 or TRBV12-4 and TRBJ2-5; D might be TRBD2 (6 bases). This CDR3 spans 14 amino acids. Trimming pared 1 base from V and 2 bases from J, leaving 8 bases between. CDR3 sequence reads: CASSLGSGQETQYF. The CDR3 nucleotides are TGTGCCAGCAGTTTAGGGAGCGGGCAAGAGACCCAGTACTTC.

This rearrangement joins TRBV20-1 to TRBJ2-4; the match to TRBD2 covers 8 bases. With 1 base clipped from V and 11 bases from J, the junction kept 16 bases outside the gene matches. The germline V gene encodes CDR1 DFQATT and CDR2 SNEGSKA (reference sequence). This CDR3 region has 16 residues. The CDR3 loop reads CSARGGGGRRVNVQYF. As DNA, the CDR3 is TGCAGTGCTAGAGGGGGCGGCGGGAGGAGGGTAAATGTTCAGTACTTC.

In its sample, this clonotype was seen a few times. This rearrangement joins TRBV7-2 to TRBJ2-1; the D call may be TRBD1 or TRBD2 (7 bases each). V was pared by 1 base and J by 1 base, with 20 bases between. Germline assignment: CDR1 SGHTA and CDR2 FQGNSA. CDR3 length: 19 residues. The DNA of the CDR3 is TGTGCCAGCAGCTTAGTACAACTAGCAGGGGGGGGTTCCTACAATGAGCAGTTCTTC. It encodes CASSLVQLAGGGSYNEQFF.

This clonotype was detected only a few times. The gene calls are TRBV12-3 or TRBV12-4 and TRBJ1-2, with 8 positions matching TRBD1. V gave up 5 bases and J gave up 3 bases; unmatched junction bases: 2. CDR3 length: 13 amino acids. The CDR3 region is CASSGQGYYGYTF. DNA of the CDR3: TGTGCCAGCAGTGGACAGGGATACTATGGCTACACCTTC.

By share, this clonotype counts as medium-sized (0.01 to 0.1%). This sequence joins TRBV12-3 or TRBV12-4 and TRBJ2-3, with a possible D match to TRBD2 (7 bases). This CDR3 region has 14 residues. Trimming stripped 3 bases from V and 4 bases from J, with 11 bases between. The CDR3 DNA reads TGTGCCAGCAGTTTCGGGGGGCAGTCAGATACGCAGTATTTT. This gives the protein CASSFGGQSDTQYF.

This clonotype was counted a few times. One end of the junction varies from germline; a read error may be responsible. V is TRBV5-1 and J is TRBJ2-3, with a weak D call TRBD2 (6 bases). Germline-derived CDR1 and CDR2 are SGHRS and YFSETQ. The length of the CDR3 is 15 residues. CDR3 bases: TGCGCCAGCAGTTTGGACGCGGCGGGGCTAGATACGCAGTATTTT. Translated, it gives CASSLDAAGLDTQYF.

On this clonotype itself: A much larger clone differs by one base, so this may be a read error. The CDR3 reads CANSPGTGGNQPQHF. The CDR3 nucleotides read TGTGCCAACAGTCCCGGGACAGGGGGCAATCAGCCCCAGCATTTT. This chain joins TRBV6-5 and TRBJ1-5, with TRBD1 identical over 10 bases. There are 15 residues in the CDR3. CDR1 MNHEY and CDR2 SVGAGI come from the germline V gene.

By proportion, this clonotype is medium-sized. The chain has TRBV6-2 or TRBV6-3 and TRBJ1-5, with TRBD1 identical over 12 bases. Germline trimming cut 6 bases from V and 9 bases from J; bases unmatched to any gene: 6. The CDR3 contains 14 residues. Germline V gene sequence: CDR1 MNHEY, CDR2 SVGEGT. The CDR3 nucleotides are TGTGCCAGCAGGCGGGACAGGGGGCGAGGGCCCCAGCATTTT. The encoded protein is CASRRDRGRGPQHF.

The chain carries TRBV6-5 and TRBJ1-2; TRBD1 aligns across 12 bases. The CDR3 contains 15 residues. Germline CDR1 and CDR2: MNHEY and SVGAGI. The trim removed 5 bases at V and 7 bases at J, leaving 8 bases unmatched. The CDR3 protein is CASSDWGQGAVGYTF. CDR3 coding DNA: TGTGCCAGCAGTGACTGGGGACAGGGGGCGGTTGGCTACACCTTC.

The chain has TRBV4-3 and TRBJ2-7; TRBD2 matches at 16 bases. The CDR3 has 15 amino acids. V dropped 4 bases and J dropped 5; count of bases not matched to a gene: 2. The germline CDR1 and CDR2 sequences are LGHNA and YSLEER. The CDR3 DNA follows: TGCGCCAGCAGCCGGGGACTAGCGGGAGGGGACGAGCAGTACTTC. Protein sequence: CASSRGLAGGDEQYF.

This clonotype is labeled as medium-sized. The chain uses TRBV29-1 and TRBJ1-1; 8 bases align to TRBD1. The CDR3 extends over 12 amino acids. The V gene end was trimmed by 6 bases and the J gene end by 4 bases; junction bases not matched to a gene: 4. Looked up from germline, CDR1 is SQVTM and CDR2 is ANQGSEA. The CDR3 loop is CSVYGTGTEAFF. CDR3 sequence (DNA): TGCAGCGTATATGGGACAGGCACTGAAGCTTTCTTT.

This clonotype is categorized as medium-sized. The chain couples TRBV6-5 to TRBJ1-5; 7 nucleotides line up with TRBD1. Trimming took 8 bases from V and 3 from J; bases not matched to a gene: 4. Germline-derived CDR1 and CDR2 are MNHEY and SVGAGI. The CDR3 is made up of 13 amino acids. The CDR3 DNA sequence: TGTGCCAGCGCGGACAGGATCAATCAGCCCCAGCATTTT. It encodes CASADRINQPQHF.

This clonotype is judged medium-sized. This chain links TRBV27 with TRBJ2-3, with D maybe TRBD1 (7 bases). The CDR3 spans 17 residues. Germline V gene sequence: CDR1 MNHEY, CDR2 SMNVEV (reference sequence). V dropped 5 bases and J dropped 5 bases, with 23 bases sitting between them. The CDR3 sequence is CASSLSRRGPHGDTQYF. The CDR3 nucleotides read TGTGCCAGCAGTCTCAGTCGGAGGGGGCCCCATGGAGATACGCAGTATTTT.

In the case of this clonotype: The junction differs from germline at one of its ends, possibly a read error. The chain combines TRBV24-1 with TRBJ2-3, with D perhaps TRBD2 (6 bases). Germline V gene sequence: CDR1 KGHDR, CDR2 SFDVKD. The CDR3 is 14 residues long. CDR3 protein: CTTSDLPGADTQYF. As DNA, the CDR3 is TGTACCACCAGTGATTTGCCGGGGGCAGATACGCAGTATTTT.

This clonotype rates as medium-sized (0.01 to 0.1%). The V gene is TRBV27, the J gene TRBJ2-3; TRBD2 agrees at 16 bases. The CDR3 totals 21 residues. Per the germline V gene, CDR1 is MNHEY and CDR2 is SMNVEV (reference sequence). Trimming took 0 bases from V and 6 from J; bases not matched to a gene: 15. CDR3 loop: CASSLSLLGTSGRGRVDTQYF. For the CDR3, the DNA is TGTGCCAGCAGTTTATCCCTGCTTGGGACTAGCGGGAGGGGGAGGGTGGATACGCAGTATTTT.

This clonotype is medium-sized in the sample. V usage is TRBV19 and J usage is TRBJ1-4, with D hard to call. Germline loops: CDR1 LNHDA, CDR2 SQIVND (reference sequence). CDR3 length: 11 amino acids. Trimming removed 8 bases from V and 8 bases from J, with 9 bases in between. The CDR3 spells CASGNGEKLFF. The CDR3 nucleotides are TGTGCCAGTGGGAACGGCGAAAAACTGTTTTTT.

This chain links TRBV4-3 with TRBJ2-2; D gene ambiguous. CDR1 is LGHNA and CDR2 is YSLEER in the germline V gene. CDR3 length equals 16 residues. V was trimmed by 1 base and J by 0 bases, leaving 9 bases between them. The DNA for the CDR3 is TGCGCCAGCAGCCAAGGGGCAATAACGAACACCGGGGAGCTGTTTTTT. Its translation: CASSQGAITNTGELFF.

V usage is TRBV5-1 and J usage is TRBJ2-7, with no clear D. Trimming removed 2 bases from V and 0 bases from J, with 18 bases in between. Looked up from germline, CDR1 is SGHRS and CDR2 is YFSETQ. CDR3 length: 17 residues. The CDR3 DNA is TGCGCCAGCAGCTTTTCGGTAGGCAGACACTACTCCTACGAGCAGTACTTC. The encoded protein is CASSFSVGRHYSYEQYF.

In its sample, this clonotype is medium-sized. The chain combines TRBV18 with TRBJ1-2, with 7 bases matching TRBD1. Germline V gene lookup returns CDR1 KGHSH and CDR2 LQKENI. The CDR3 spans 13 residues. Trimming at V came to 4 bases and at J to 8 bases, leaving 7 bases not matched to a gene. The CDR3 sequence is CASSQGTVGGYTF. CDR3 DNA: TGTGCCAGCTCACAAGGGACAGTGGGAGGCTACACCTTC.

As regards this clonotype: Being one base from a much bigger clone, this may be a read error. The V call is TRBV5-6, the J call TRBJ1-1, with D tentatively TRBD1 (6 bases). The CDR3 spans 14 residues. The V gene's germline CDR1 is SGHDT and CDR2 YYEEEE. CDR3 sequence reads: CVSSRGGTNTEAFF. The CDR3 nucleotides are TGTGTCAGCAGCCGAGGGGGGACGAACACTGAAGCTTTCTTT.

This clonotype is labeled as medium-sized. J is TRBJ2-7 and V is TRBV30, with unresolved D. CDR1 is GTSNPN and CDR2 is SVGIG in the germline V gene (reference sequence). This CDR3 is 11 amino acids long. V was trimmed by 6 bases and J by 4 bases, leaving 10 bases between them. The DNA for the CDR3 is TGTGCCTGCAAGATGGGATACGAGCAGTACTTC. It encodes CACKMGYEQYF.

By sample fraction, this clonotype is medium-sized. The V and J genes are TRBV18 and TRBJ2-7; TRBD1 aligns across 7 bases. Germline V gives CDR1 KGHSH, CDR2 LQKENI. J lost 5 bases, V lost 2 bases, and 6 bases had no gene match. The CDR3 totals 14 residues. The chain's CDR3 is CASSPSGTGDEQYF. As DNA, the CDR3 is TGTGCCAGCTCACCATCGGGAACAGGGGACGAGCAGTACTTC.